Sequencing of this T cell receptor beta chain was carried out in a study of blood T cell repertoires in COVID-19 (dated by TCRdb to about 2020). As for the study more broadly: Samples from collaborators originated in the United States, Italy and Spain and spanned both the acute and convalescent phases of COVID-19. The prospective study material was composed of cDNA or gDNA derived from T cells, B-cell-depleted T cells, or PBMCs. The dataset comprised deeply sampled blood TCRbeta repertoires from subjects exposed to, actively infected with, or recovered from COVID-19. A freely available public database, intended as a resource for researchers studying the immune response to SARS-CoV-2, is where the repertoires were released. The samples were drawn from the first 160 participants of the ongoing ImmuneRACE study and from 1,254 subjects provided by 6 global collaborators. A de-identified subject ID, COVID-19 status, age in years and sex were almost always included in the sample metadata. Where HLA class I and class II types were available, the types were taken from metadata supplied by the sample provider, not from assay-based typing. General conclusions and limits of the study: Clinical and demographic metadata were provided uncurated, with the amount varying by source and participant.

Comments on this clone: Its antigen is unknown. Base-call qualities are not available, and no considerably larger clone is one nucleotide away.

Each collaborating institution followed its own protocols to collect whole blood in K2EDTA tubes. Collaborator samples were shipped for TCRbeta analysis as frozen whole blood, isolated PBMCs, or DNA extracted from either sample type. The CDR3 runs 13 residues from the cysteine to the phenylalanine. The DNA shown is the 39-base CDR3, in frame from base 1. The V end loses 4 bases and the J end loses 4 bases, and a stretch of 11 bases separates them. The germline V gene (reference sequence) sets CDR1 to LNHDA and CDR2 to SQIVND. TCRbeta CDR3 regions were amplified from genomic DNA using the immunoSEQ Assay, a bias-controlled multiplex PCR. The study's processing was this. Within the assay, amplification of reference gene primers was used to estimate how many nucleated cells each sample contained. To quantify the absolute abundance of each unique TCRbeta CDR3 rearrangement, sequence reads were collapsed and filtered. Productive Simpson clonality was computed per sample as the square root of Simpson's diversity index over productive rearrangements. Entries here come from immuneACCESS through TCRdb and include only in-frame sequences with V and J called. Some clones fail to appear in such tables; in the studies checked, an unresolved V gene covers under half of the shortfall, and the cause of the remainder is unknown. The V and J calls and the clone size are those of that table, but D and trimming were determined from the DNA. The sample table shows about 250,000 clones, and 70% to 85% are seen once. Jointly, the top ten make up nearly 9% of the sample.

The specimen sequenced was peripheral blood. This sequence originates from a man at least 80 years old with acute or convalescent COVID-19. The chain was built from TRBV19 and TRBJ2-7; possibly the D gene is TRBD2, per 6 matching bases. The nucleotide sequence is TGTGCCAGTAGTACACTAGCAGGGTACGAGCAGTACTTC. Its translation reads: CASSTLAGYEQYF.